The clone carrying this T cell receptor beta chain is a singleton in its sample. This specimen comes from a study of shared clonotypes between healthy human individuals. V was clipped by 1 base and J by 2 bases; unmatched bases: 10. The CDR3 spans 17 residues. Germline CDR1 reads LGHNA; CDR2 reads YSLEER. Original data processing: Because ImmunoSEQ provided only junction sequences with no quality scores, the filtering differed. Profiled with immunoSEQ multiplex PCR; TCRdb holds only in-frame clones, not every one. Clonal size and the V and J genes are those of that table, whereas D and trimming came from the DNA. The table includes about half a million clones, around 80% detected once. Unsorted samples relied on around 100 million PBMCs, which served as the source of genomic DNA.

The clonotype comes from a middle-aged woman in good health. Some clones in this sample may be carry-over from other donors' samples. The chain couples TRBV4-3 to TRBJ2-7; 8 nucleotides agree with TRBD2. Sequencing used PBMCs. CDR3 sequence (DNA): TGCGCCAGCAGCCAAGGCCTAAGCGGGAGTAACCCCTACGAGCAGTACTTC. This sequence encodes CASSQGLSGSNPYEQYF.